Listed here are 25 T cell receptor beta chains from one sample, sequenced in a study of blood T cell repertoires in COVID-19. Produced via immunoSEQ multiplex PCR; TCRdb's table is partial and in-frame only. Of tens of thousands of clones detected, 84% appear once; the ten largest clones hold 8.8%. Sample: peripheral blood. All receptors come from a man aged 60 to 75 with acute or convalescent COVID-19.

The rearrangement links TRBV12-3 or TRBV12-4 to TRBJ2-1; 7 nucleotides line up with TRBD2. CDR3 length equals 12 residues. Unmatched junction bases numbered 6, after V lost 7 bases and J lost 9 bases. The CDR3: CASNAGDREQFF. In DNA form, the CDR3 reads TGTGCCAGCAACGCGGGGGATCGTGAGCAGTTCTTC.

This sequence joins TRBV4-1 and TRBJ1-2; a weak D match, TRBD1 (5 bases). The CDR3 has 15 residues. Between the trimmed V and J ends, which lost 1 base and 4 bases, there was a span of 13 bases. Germline V gene data show CDR1 as MGHRA and CDR2 as YSYEKL. The CDR3 region is CASSQGAGIGYGYTF. The CDR3 DNA sequence: TGCGCCAGCAGCCAAGGTGCAGGGATAGGCTATGGCTACACCTTC.

The chain joins TRBV25-1 to TRBJ2-6, with TRBD1 identical over 7 bases. The CDR3 spans 15 residues. V shed 4 bases and J 2 bases; nucleotides not matched to a gene: 2. Germline loops: CDR1 MGHDK, CDR2 SYGVNS. CDR3 nucleotides: TGTGCCAGCAGTGGCAGGGGGACTGGGGCCAACGTCCTGACTTTC. It codes for CASSGRGTGANVLTF.

This sequence joins TRBV11-2 and TRBJ2-5; TRBD1 might be the D (5 bases). Trimming pared 0 bases from V and 1 base from J, leaving 9 bases between. The CDR3 sequence is 15 residues long. Germline assignment: CDR1 SGHAT and CDR2 FQNNGV. CDR3 coding DNA: TGTGCCAGCAGCTTAGATCACAGGCTCCAAGAGACCCAGTACTTC. Amino acids: CASSLDHRLQETQYF. The variable domain in full, with the rest retrieved from reference TRBV11-2 and TRBJ2-5, is EAGVAQSPRYKIIEKRQSVAFWCNPISGHATLYWYQQILGQGPKLLIQFQNNGVVDDSQLPKDRFSAERLKGVDSTLKIQPAKLEDSAVYLCASSLDHRLQETQYFGPGTRLLVL.

J is TRBJ1-2 and V is TRBV5-4; 7 bases agree with TRBD1. The ends lost 4 bases at V and 6 bases at J; junction bases unmatched: 6. From germline, CDR1 is SGHNT and CDR2 YYREEE (reference sequence). CDR3 length: 13 residues. CDR3 sequence: CASSPTGADGYTF. Written as DNA, the CDR3 is TGTGCCAGCAGCCCCACAGGGGCCGATGGCTACACCTTC.

The V and J genes are TRBV14 and TRBJ2-1, with 8 positions matching TRBD2. The CDR3 is 15 amino acids. CDR1 is SGHDN, CDR2 FVKESK, per germline. With 2 bases clipped from V and 5 bases from J, the junction kept 5 bases outside the gene matches. The CDR3: CASSQRGGIHNEQFF. The CDR3 DNA sequence: TGTGCCAGCAGCCAACGGGGGGGGATTCACAATGAGCAGTTCTTC.

There are a few counts of this clone. The V call is TRBV20-1, the J call TRBJ2-3; D is unresolved. Germline V gives CDR1 DFQATT, CDR2 SNEGSKA (reference sequence). This CDR3 has 14 residues. Trimming took 3 bases from V and 2 from J, leaving 12 bases between them. The CDR3 DNA follows: TGCAGTGCTAGTGGTGGAGTTCTCACAGATACGCAGTATTTT. Translation: CSASGGVLTDTQYF.

The rearrangement links TRBV7-9 to TRBJ1-4; a possible D gene is TRBD1 (6 bases). CDR1 SEHNR and CDR2 FQNEAQ come from the germline V gene (reference sequence). Trimming removed 6 bases from V and 8 bases from J, with 16 bases in between. The CDR3 runs 14 residues. The chain's CDR3 is CASSLRGAGEKLFF. CDR3 DNA: TGTGCCAGCAGTCTCAGGGGAGCGGGAGAAAAACTGTTTTTT.

This chain uses TRBV20-1 with TRBJ2-1; D is undetermined. CDR3 size: 10 residues. The germline V gene has CDR1 DFQATT and CDR2 SNEGSKA (reference sequence). Deletions cut 6 bases from V and 7 bases from J, with 7 bases between. The CDR3 sequence: CSAEWNEQFF. The CDR3 nucleotides read TGCAGTGCAGAGTGGAATGAGCAGTTCTTC.

The chain combines TRBV11-2 with TRBJ2-5; TRBD2 agrees at 8 bases. Germline V gene lookup returns CDR1 SGHAT and CDR2 FQNNGV. The V gene end was trimmed by 0 bases and the J gene end by 2 bases; junction bases not matched to a gene: 2. The CDR3 spans 15 residues. The CDR3 loop reads CASSLELAVQETQYF. For the CDR3, the DNA is TGTGCCAGCAGCTTAGAACTAGCGGTACAAGAGACCCAGTACTTC.

The V call is TRBV19, the J call TRBJ1-5, with D perhaps TRBD1 (6 bases). This CDR3 comprises 14 residues. CDR1 LNHDA and CDR2 SQIVND come from the germline V gene (reference sequence). Trimming took off 2 bases at V and 7 bases at J, with 12 bases between the two ends. The CDR3 loop is CASSIQGKEQPQHF. CDR3 nucleotides: TGTGCCAGTAGTATACAGGGGAAGGAACAGCCCCAGCATTTT.

The chain has TRBV7-8 and TRBJ2-1; perhaps TRBD1 as D (6 bases). This CDR3 contains 16 residues. The V end was cut by 1 base, the J end by 9 bases, with 19 bases between. CDR1 is SGHVS and CDR2 is FQNEAQ in the germline V gene. As DNA, the CDR3 is TGTGCCAGCAGCTTAGGTCTCCGGCAGGGGTTCGTTGAGCAGTTCTTC. Protein sequence: CASSLGLRQGFVEQFF.

V usage is TRBV7-3 and J usage is TRBJ2-1; TRBD2 agrees at 13 bases. CDR3 length: 15 amino acids. With V trimmed by 5 bases and J by 5 bases, 3 bases remained unmatched. Germline CDR1 and CDR2: SGHTA and FQGTGA. CDR3 residues: CASSLGLAGHNEQFF. CDR3 nucleotide sequence: TGTGCCAGCAGCCTGGGACTAGCGGGGCACAATGAGCAGTTCTTC.

The gene calls are TRBV5-8 and TRBJ2-1, with TRBD2 identical over 7 bases. The CDR3 loop spans 13 amino acids. Per germline, CDR1 SGHTS and CDR2 YDEGEE. After removal of 1 base from V and 9 bases from J, the junction contained 4 bases not matched to a gene. The DNA for the CDR3 is TGTGCCAGCAGCTTGCAGGGCGGGAGTGAGCAGTTCTTC. Protein: CASSLQGGSEQFF.

The genes are TRBV7-9 and TRBJ2-1; 7 positions match TRBD1. Germline V lookup: CDR1 SEHNR, CDR2 FQNEAQ (reference sequence). The CDR3 has 18 residues. V dropped 0 bases and J dropped 3; count of bases not matched to a gene: 11. The CDR3 region has the DNA TGTGCCAGCAGCTTAGCTGTGGACAGGAAGGCGGTCTACAATGAGCAGTTCTTC. It encodes CASSLAVDRKAVYNEQFF.

The chain recombines TRBV19 with TRBJ1-1; TRBD1 might be the D (6 bases). The CDR3 contains 14 residues. CDR1 LNHDA and CDR2 SQIVND come from the germline V gene (reference sequence). Trimming pared 5 bases from V and 5 bases from J, leaving 15 bases between. The CDR3 loop is CASSVGVRGTEAFF. The DNA for the CDR3 is TGTGCCAGTAGTGTTGGGGTGAGGGGGACTGAAGCTTTCTTT.

This chain connects TRBV29-1 to TRBJ2-7, with 9 bases lining up with TRBD2. CDR3 length: 16 residues. The germline CDR1 and CDR2 sequences are SQVTM and ANQGSEA. The V and J ends lost 4 bases and 2 bases, in that order; junction bases with no gene match: 12. The CDR3 region is CSVGGLAVGSTYEQYF. DNA of the CDR3: TGCAGCGTTGGGGGACTAGCTGTCGGCTCAACCTACGAGCAGTACTTC.

The chain uses TRBV7-9 and TRBJ2-7; 10 positions match TRBD1. This CDR3 has 14 amino acids. Germline loops: CDR1 SEHNR, CDR2 FQNEAQ (reference sequence). V lost 5 bases and J lost 3; bases outside the gene matches: 4. The CDR3 coding sequence is TGTGCCAGCAGCGCCGGGACAGGGGACTACGAGCAGTACTTC. Translated, it gives CASSAGTGDYEQYF.

This clone was recorded only once. The V call is TRBV25-1, the J call TRBJ2-3; 7 bases align to TRBD2. V was clipped by 3 bases and J by 2 bases; unmatched bases: 8. Germline V CDR1 and CDR2: MGHDK, SYGVNS. The CDR3 has 16 amino acids. DNA of the CDR3: TGTGCCAGCAGTGAGAATTCCGGGACTATCACAGATACGCAGTATTTT. It specifies CASSENSGTITDTQYF.

The chain joins TRBV3-1 (or the pseudogene TRBV3-2) to TRBJ2-3; 10 bases agree with TRBD1. Germline V gene data show CDR1 as LGHDT and CDR2 as YNNKEL (reference sequence). V shed 3 bases and J 5 bases; nucleotides not matched to a gene: 8. The CDR3 sequence is 16 residues long. Here the CDR3 reads CASSQATGGAGDTQYF. The CDR3 DNA sequence: TGTGCCAGCAGCCAGGCGACAGGGGGCGCGGGAGATACGCAGTATTTT.

The V and J genes are TRBV7-9 and TRBJ1-2; 7 nucleotides align to TRBD1. Unmatched junction bases numbered 7, after V lost 4 bases and J lost 8 bases. The CDR3 is 13 residues long. CDR1 is SEHNR and CDR2 is FQNEAQ in the germline V gene (reference sequence). CDR3 sequence (DNA): TGTGCCAGCAGCTCCATCAGGGGGATAGGCTACACCTTC. Its protein is CASSSIRGIGYTF.

This rearrangement joins TRBV21-1 to TRBJ2-2; the table's TRBD1 call for D was not verified on the DNA. TRBV21-1 is an annotated pseudogene. The CDR3 totals 16 residues. The CDR3 DNA follows: TGTGCCAGCAGGCCCAAGGACAGGGAGGATTCCGGGGAGCTGTTTTTT. Translating gives CASRPKDREDSGELFF.

V is TRBV7-3 and J is TRBJ2-1; 10 nucleotides agree with TRBD1. This CDR3 has 15 amino acids. V was clipped by 3 bases and J by 4 bases; unmatched bases: 3. Germline V gene lookup returns CDR1 SGHTA and CDR2 FQGTGA. The CDR3 bases are TGTGCCAGCAGCTTGGGACAGGGGATTTACAATGAGCAGTTCTTC. Translating it yields CASSLGQGIYNEQFF. The full variable domain, completed using reference TRBV7-3 and TRBJ2-1, is GAGVSQTPSNKVTEKGKYVELRCDPISGHTALYWYRQSLGQGPEFLIYFQGTGAADDSGLPNDRFFAVRPEGSVSTLKIQRTERGDSAVYLCASSLGQGIYNEQFFGPGTRLTVL.

This chain connects TRBV24-1 to TRBJ2-2; D is perhaps TRBD1 (6 bases). The CDR3 sequence is 17 residues long. With 1 base removed from V and 1 base from J, the gap between germline ends came to 12 bases. Germline CDR1 is KGHDR and CDR2 is SFDVKD. CDR3 bases: TGTGCCACCAGTGATTTCGGCAGGGGAAGGAACACCGGGGAGCTGTTTTTT. This encodes CATSDFGRGRNTGELFF.

This sequence joins TRBV6-5 and TRBJ1-2, with a weak D call TRBD1 (5 bases). CDR1 is MNHEY and CDR2 is SVGAGI in the germline V gene. The germline V and J ends were trimmed by 5 bases and 1 base, with 14 bases remaining between them. The CDR3 runs to 15 residues. In DNA form, the CDR3 reads TGTGCCAGCAGTACACGGGGGGGATTTAACTATGGCTACACCTTC. This gives the protein CASSTRGGFNYGYTF.